This TCR beta chain was sequenced for a study of cytomegalovirus exposure and HLA in healthy donors. Findings of the study overall: An ancestry cluster, one associated with Asian ancestry, reportedly showed fewer N-insertions than the roughly 670-donor mean in a later analysis.

In the case of this clone: Its matching antigen is unknown.

The CDR3 spans 15 residues. Trimming removed 2 bases from V and 1 base from J, with 10 bases in between. CDR1 SGHTA and CDR2 FQGNSA come from the germline V gene. Primers included in the PCR were 60 Vbeta and 13 Jbeta primers. Only in-frame clones appear in the TCRdb table, and some are missing; sequencing was by immunoSEQ multiplex PCR. This table holds 93,000 or so clones, roughly 66% found once. J is TRBJ2-3 and V is TRBV7-2; perhaps TRBD2 as D (5 bases). The sequence was collected from a woman aged 45-65 years in good health and CMV-seronegative. Input material: PBMCs. The CDR3 sequence: CASSLNSAGTDTQYF. In DNA, the CDR3 is TGTGCCAGCAGCTTAAATTCAGCGGGCACAGATACGCAGTATTTT.